The T cell receptor (beta chain) under discussion was sequenced for a study of cytomegalovirus exposure and HLA in healthy donors. At the level of the study: Some 85 million unique TCRs from HLA-typed donors were held in an early data release. Findings and limits, study-wide: DRB1 had the most TCR associations and HLA-C the fewest, a later analysis found, with rates varying by HLA locus. The authors later linked a missense DCLRE1C variant to TCR beta V- and J-gene trimming.

As to this clone: Its specificity is not known.

Use of 60 Vbeta and 13 Jbeta primers characterized the PCR. In the source study's methods: Unique TCR beta chains totaled 65 million to 95 million in a later count, with 8.5 million to 12 million of them shared. The protocol was immunoSEQ multiplex PCR, while the TCRdb copy is restricted to in-frame clones and leaves out a portion. V, J and clone size were drawn from that table, and D and trimming were deduced from the DNA. The data include about 91,000 clones; the top ten clones carry just under 3.5%. The CDR3 runs to 15 residues. Germline V gene data show CDR1 as MNHEY and CDR2 as SMNVEV (reference sequence). The V gene lost 2 bases and the J gene lost 1 base, with 9 bases spanning the gap.

This sequence was found in a woman in her twenties or thirties in good health and CMV-seronegative. The sample consisted of PBMCs. The gene calls are TRBV27 and TRBJ1-3, with D perhaps TRBD1 (6 bases). The DNA for the CDR3 is TGTGCCAGCAGTTTAAGGGGGGGATCTGGAAACACCATATATTTT. It encodes CASSLRGGSGNTIYF.